The text below deals with one T cell receptor (beta chain). The antigen it binds to is not known. Qualities for individual bases were not recorded, and no much larger clone is one base off. TCRbeta CDR3 regions were amplified from genomic DNA using the immunoSEQ Assay, a bias-controlled multiplex PCR. The original methods were these. The number of nucleated cells in each sample was estimated by amplification of reference gene primers within the assay. To quantify the absolute abundance of each unique TCRbeta CDR3 rearrangement, sequence reads were collapsed and filtered. For each sample, productive Simpson clonality was calculated by taking the square root of Simpson's diversity index across productive rearrangements. TCRdb provides this immuneACCESS table in a form limited to in-frame rearrangements. Some clones are lacking; in checked studies, under half of them reflect an unresolved V gene, and why the rest are absent is not known. Clone size and V and J calls were adopted from that table, with D and trimming inferred from the DNA. This sample holds roughly 140,000 clones; about 80% were observed only once. Roughly 3.6% of the sample is held by the ten biggest clonotypes.

The sample belongs to a study of blood T cell repertoires in COVID-19 (dated by TCRdb to about 2020). At the level of the whole study: Samples covering the acute and convalescent phases of COVID-19 were provided by collaborators in the United States, Italy and Spain. The material from the prospective study consisted of cDNA or gDNA derived from T cells, B-cell-depleted T cells, or PBMCs. The repertoires were released in a freely available public database meant as a resource for research on the immune response to SARS-CoV-2. The dataset comprised deeply sampled blood TCRbeta repertoires from subjects exposed to, actively infected with, or recovered from COVID-19. Samples came from the ongoing ImmuneRACE study (first 160 participants) plus 1,254 subjects from 6 global collaborators. Where available, HLA class I and class II types were obtained from metadata supplied by the sample provider rather than from assay-based typing. Nearly every sample came with metadata listing a de-identified subject ID, COVID-19 status, age in years and sex.

Per the germline V gene, SGHRS is the CDR1 and YFSETQ is the CDR2. V gives up 0 bases and J gives up 0 bases, and the segment between their germline ends measures 7 bases. The CDR3 numbers 14 residues from cysteine through phenylalanine. Only the CDR3 DNA is retained, 42 bases long and in frame from the first base. A second Seattle source provided samples from volunteer blood donors who had recovered from COVID-19. Whole blood was collected in K2EDTA tubes by collaborating institutions according to the institutions' own protocols. For TCRbeta analysis, collaborator samples were shipped as frozen whole blood, as isolated PBMCs, or as DNA extracted from either sample type. The paper as a whole reports these results and caveats: The amount of clinical and demographic metadata varied by source and participant and was provided uncurated.

The sequence derives from a man between 65 and 80 years old who had recovered from COVID-19. Sequences were obtained from peripheral blood. The V gene is TRBV5-1 and the J gene is TRBJ2-7, with TRBD1 as a weak D call on 6 bases. The base sequence is TGCGCCAGCAGCTTGGGGGACAACTCCTACGAGCAGTACTTC. Its translation is CASSLGDNSYEQYF.